This T cell receptor beta chain was retrieved from a study of blood T cell repertoires in COVID-19. Study background: Samples taken during acute and convalescent COVID-19 were collected in the United States, Italy and Spain.

Trimming cost V 6 bases and J 0 bases; bases outside gene matches: 4. The V gene's germline CDR1 is SNHLY and CDR2 FYNNEI. The CDR3 extends over 15 amino acids. The participants were between roughly 18 and 89 years old and came from roughly 24 US areas. Sequencing was performed with immunoSEQ multiplex PCR; in TCRdb, only in-frame clones are kept and a portion is missing. This sample yields about 210,000 clones, of which 75% to 85% are seen a single time; about 9% belongs to the top ten. The sequence derives from a man aged 40-50 years who had recovered from COVID-19. Sequenced material: PBMCs or T cells enriched from blood (not recorded which). The chain carries TRBV2 and TRBJ2-2; 7 bases are a match to TRBD1. CDR3 sequence: CASRPGTANTGELFF. The CDR3 DNA sequence: TGTGCCAGCAGACCCGGGACAGCGAACACCGGGGAGCTGTTTTTT.